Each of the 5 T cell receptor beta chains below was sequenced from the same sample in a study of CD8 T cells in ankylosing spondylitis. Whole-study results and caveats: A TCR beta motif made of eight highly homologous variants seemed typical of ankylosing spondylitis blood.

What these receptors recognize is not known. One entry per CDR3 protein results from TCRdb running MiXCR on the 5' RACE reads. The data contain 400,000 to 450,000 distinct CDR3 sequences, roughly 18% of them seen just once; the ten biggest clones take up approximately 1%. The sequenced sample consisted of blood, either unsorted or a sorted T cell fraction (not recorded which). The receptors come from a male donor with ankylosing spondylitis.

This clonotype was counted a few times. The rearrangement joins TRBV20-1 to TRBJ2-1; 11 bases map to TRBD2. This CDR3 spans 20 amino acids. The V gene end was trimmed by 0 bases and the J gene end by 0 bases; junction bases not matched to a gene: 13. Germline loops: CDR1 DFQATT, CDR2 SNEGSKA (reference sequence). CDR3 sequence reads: CSARDQGLADLVRSYNEQFF. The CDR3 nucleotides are TGCAGTGCTAGAGATCAGGGACTAGCGGACCTTGTACGCTCCTACAATGAGCAGTTCTTC.

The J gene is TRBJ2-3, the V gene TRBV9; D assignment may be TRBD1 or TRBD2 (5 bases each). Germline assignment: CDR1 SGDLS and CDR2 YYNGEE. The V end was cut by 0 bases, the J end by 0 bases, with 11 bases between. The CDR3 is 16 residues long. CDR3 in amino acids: CASSVDPGPSTDTQYF. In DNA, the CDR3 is TGTGCCAGCAGCGTAGACCCGGGGCCGAGCACAGATACGCAGTATTTT.

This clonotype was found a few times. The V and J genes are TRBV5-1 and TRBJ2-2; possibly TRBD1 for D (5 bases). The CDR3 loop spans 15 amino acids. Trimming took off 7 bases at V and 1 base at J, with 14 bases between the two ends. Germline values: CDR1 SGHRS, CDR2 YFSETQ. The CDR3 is CASWSGAGNTGELFF. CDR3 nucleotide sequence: TGCGCCAGCTGGAGTGGGGCAGGGAACACCGGGGAGCTGTTTTTT.

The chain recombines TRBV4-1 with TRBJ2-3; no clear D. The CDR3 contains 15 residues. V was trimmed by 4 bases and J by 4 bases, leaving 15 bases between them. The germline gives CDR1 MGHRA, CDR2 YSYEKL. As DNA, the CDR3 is TGCGCCAGCAGCCCCGGACCCGAACGGGCAGATACGCAGTATTTT. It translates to CASSPGPERADTQYF.

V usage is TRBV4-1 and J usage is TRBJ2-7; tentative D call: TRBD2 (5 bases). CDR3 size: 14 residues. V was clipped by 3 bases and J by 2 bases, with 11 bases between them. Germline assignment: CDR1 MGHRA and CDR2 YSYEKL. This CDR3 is CASSQIGVPYEQYF. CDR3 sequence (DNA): TGCGCCAGCAGCCAGATCGGGGTACCCTACGAGCAGTACTTC.